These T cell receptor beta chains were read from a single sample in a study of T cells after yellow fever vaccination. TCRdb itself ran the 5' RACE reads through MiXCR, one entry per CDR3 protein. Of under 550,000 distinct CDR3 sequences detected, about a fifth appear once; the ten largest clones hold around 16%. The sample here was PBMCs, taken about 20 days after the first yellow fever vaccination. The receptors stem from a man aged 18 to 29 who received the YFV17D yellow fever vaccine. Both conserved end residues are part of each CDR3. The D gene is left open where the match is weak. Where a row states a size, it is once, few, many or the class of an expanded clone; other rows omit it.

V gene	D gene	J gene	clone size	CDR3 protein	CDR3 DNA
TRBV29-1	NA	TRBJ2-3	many	CSVARGGLSSTSTDTQYF	TGCAGCGTTGCTCGGGGCGGTTTATCCTCAACTAGCACAGATACGCAGTATTTT
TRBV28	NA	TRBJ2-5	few	CASTLGGSEKETQYF	TGTGCCAGCACCCTAGGCGGCAGCGAAAAAGAGACCCAGTACTTC
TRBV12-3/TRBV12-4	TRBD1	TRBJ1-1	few	CASSSGTGGFDTEAFF	TGTGCCAGCAGTTCTGGAACAGGGGGTTTTGACACTGAAGCTTTCTTT
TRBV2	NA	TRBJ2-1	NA	CASSEAPGAEQFF	TGTGCCAGCAGTGAAGCGCCGGGAGCGGAGCAGTTCTTC
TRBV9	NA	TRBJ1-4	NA	CATQPEINEKLFF	TGTGCCACCCAGCCGGAGATTAATGAAAAACTGTTTTTT
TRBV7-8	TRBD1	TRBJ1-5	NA	CASSLTGTGVEPQHF	TGTGCCAGCAGTTTAACCGGGACAGGGGTCGAGCCCCAGCATTTT
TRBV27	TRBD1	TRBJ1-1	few	CASSPAGGRGRREAFF	TGTGCCAGCAGTCCCGCGGGAGGGAGGGGGCGACGTGAAGCTTTCTTT
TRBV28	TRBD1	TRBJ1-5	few	CASTSGTGGWDQPQHF	TGTGCCAGCACCTCGGGGACAGGGGGATGGGATCAGCCCCAGCATTTT
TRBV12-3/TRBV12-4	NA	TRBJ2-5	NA	CASRFTGKETQYF	TGTGCCAGCAGATTTACAGGGAAAGAGACCCAGTACTTC
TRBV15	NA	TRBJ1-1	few	CATKGFGTEAFF	TGTGCCACCAAAGGTTTCGGAACTGAAGCTTTCTTT
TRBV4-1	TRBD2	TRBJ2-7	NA	CASSQALAAFYEQYF	TGCGCCAGCAGCCAAGCACTAGCGGCTTTCTACGAGCAGTACTTC
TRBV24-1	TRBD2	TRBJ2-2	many	CATSDLLADTGELFF	TGTGCCACCAGTGATTTACTAGCGGACACCGGGGAGCTGTTTTTT
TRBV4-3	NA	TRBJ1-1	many	CASSQLRSQNTEAFF	TGCGCCAGCAGCCAACTCCGCAGCCAGAACACTGAAGCTTTCTTT
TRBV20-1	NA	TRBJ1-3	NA	CSATPSGNTIYF	TGCAGTGCTACCCCCTCTGGAAACACCATATATTTT
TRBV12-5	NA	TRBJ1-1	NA	CASGWGGNTEAFF	TGTGCTAGCGGTTGGGGGGGTAACACTGAAGCTTTCTTT
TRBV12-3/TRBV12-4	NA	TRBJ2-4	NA	CASSFGLGLGGNIQYF	TGTGCCAGCAGTTTTGGACTGGGCCTTGGTGGGAACATTCAGTACTTC
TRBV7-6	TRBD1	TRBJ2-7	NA	CASSRSGDRGHYEQYF	TGTGCCAGCTCAAGGTCTGGGGACAGGGGGCACTACGAGCAGTACTTC
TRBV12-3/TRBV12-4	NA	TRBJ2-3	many	CASCPPGLAQYF	TGTGCCAGCTGCCCCCCGGGACTTGCGCAGTATTTT
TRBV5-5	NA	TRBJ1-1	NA	CASSWAGGGPNTEAFF	TGTGCCAGCAGCTGGGCGGGTGGGGGCCCGAATACTGAAGCTTTCTTT
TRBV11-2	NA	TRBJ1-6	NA	CASSSGTSQNNSPLHF	TGTGCCAGCAGCTCAGGAACCTCTCAGAATAATTCACCCCTCCACTTT
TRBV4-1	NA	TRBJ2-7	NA	CASSQDSAGPYEQYF	TGCGCCAGCAGCCAAGATTCGGCCGGTCCCTACGAGCAGTACTTC
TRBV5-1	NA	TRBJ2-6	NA	CASSSTATSGANVLTF	TGCGCCAGCAGCTCCACTGCCACGTCTGGGGCCAACGTCCTGACTTTC
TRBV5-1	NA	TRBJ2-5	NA	CASSWGERGGQETQYF	TGCGCCAGCAGCTGGGGGGAACGGGGCGGCCAAGAGACCCAGTACTTC
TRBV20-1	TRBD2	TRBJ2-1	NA	CSATGLAGHNEQFF	TGCAGTGCCACGGGACTAGCGGGACACAATGAGCAGTTCTTC
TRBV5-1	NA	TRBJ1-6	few	CASSQRTAAGENSPLHF	TGCGCCAGCAGCCAACGAACGGCGGCAGGGGAGAATTCACCCCTCCACTTT
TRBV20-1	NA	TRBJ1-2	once	CSAGSGERYGYTF	TGCAGTGCTGGCTCAGGGGAACGCTATGGCTACACCTTC
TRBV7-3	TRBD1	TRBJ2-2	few	CASSSSRQGPTGELFF	TGTGCCAGCAGCTCCTCGCGACAGGGTCCTACCGGGGAGCTGTTTTTT
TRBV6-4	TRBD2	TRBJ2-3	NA	CASSETSRATDTQYF	TGTGCCAGCAGTGAGACTAGCAGAGCAACTGATACGCAGTATTTT
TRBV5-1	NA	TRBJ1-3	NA	CASRTEGDSGNTIYF	TGCGCCAGCAGGACCGAAGGAGACTCTGGAAACACCATATATTTT
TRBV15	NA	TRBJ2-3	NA	CATSRIRDDTQYF	TGTGCCACCAGCAGGATTCGAGACGATACGCAGTATTTT
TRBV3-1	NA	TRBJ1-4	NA	CASRVQGSEKLFF	TGTGCCAGCAGGGTTCAGGGATCTGAAAAACTGTTTTTT
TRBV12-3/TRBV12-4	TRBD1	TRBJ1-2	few	CASSLGQGALGYTF	TGTGCCAGCAGTTTGGGACAGGGGGCGCTTGGCTACACCTTC
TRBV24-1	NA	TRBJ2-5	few	CATNRETQYF	TGTGCCACCAATAGGGAGACCCAGTACTTC
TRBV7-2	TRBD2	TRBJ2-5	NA	CARSPGGVSGETQHF	TGTGCCCGCAGCCCGGGGGGAGTATCGGGAGAGACCCAGCACTTC